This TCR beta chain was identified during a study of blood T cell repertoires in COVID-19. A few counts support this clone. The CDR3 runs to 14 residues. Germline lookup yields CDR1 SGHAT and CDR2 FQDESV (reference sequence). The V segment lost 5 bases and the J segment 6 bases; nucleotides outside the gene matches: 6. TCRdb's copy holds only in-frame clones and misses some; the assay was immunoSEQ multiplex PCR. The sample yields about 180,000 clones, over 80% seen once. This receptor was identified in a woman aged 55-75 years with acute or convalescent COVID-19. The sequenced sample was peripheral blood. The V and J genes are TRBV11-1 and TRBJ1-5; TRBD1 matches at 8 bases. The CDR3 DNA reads TGTGCCAGCAGCCAGGACAGGGCGGGTCAGCCCCAGCATTTT. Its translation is CASSQDRAGQPQHF.